This entry lists 21 T cell receptor beta chains sequenced from one sample in a study of identical twins. Using its own MiXCR run on the 5' RACE reads, TCRdb lists one record per CDR3 protein. The sample has more than 650,000 distinct CDR3 sequences, 6% to 6.5% seen once. Sequencing input: naive T cells sorted from blood. These TCRs come from a man aged 18-30 years in good health.

This clonotype was observed a few times. Possible read error: a much larger clone is one base away. Here the CDR3 omits its conserved ending phenylalanine or tryptophan, so a read error is the likely source. The chain carries TRBV7-9 and TRBJ2-1; no reliable D call. Germline V gene data show CDR1 as SEHNR and CDR2 as FQNEAQ (reference sequence). The CDR3 is 14 amino acids. Trimming removed 7 bases from V and 2 bases from J, with 12 bases in between. In nucleotides, the CDR3 is TGTGCCAGCACCCCCCGCGGAGCCTACAATGAGCAGTTCTCC. It translates to CASTPRGAYNEQFS.

This clonotype was recorded at least ten times. The rearrangement uses TRBV5-1 and TRBJ2-1; 8 bases line up with TRBD2. Germline loops: CDR1 SGHRS, CDR2 YFSETQ. The V gene end was trimmed by 1 base and the J gene end by 4 bases; junction bases not matched to a gene: 4. The CDR3 is 15 residues long. CDR3 coding DNA: TGCGCCAGCAGCTTGAAGCGGGAGACTTACAATGAGCAGTTCTTC. It codes for CASSLKRETYNEQFF.

This clonotype appeared many times. This sequence joins TRBV12-3 or TRBV12-4 and TRBJ2-1; perhaps D is TRBD1 or TRBD2 (6 bases each). CDR3 length equals 17 residues. The V end lost 2 bases, the J end lost 0 bases, and 14 bases lay between the germline ends. In DNA form, the CDR3 reads TGTGCCAGCAGTTTAAGGGTCAGGGGACTCTCCTACAATGAGCAGTTCTTC. This gives the protein CASSLRVRGLSYNEQFF.

This clonotype was seen more than once but under ten times. The rearrangement uses TRBV27 and TRBJ1-1; 9 nucleotides match TRBD1. Germline assignment: CDR1 MNHEY and CDR2 SMNVEV (reference sequence). V shed 4 bases, J shed 7 bases, and the junction held 4 bases outside the gene matches. This CDR3 has 13 amino acids. In nucleotides, the CDR3 is TGTGCCAGCAGTTACGGACAGGGGATTGAAGCTTTCTTT. Residues: CASSYGQGIEAFF.

This clonotype appeared many times. One end of the junction does not line up with germline, which may come from a read error. The chain joins TRBV20-1 to TRBJ2-7, with unresolved D. The CDR3 spans 11 residues. Germline V gene data show CDR1 as DFQATT and CDR2 as SNEGSKA (reference sequence). The CDR3 region is CSAGDSYEQYF. The CDR3 DNA is TGCAGTGCTGGAGACTCCTACGAGCAGTACTTC.

This clonotype showed up many times. The chain couples TRBV6-1 to TRBJ1-6, with TRBD1 matching over 9 bases. V was clipped by 5 bases and J by 10 bases; unmatched bases: 9. The CDR3 contains 15 residues. Germline V lookup: CDR1 MNHNS, CDR2 SASEGT. The CDR3, as DNA: TGTGCCAGCAGTCCCGGGACAGGGCCGGGGTCACCCCTCCACTTT. Amino acid sequence: CASSPGTGPGSPLHF.

This clonotype was seen many times. V is TRBV3-1 and J is TRBJ2-5; no reliable D call. This CDR3 is built from 12 residues. Between the trimmed V and J ends, which lost 7 bases and 4 bases, there was a span of 10 bases. Germline V gene lookup returns CDR1 LGHDT and CDR2 YNNKEL (reference sequence). Here the CDR3 reads CASTPGPETQYF. As DNA, the CDR3 is TGTGCCAGCACCCCAGGCCCAGAGACCCAGTACTTC.

This clonotype was counted at least ten times. CDR3 sequence (DNA): TGCAGCGCCACAAACAGGGGATCCTACAATGAGCAGTTCTTC. Protein sequence: CSATNRGSYNEQFF. V and J are TRBV29-1 and TRBJ2-1, with TRBD1 matching 7 bases. The CDR3 extends over 14 amino acids. V shed 7 bases and J 1 base; nucleotides not matched to a gene: 7. The germline gives CDR1 SQVTM, CDR2 ANQGSEA.

Only a few counts were recorded for this clonotype. This chain joins TRBV5-1 and TRBJ1-2; D perhaps matches TRBD1 (6 bases). Germline CDR1 SGHRS, CDR2 YFSETQ. The CDR3 covers 16 residues. Trimming pared 0 bases from V and 6 bases from J, leaving 18 bases between. The DNA of the CDR3 is TGCGCCAGCAGCTTGGAGCGGGGGTACAGGGTTCATGGCTACACCTTC. This codes for CASSLERGYRVHGYTF.

This clonotype was seen repeatedly, ten times or more. The V and J genes are TRBV24-1 and TRBJ2-1; a possible D gene is TRBD1 (6 bases). V lost 8 bases, J lost 6 bases, and 13 bases lay in between. The germline V gene has CDR1 KGHDR and CDR2 SFDVKD. The CDR3 loop spans 13 amino acids. The CDR3 DNA sequence: TGTGCCACCATGGCGGACAGAGTCAATGAGCAGTTCTTC. Translation: CATMADRVNEQFF.

This clonotype showed up many times. The chain links TRBV4-1 to TRBJ2-5, with D unclear. The ends were cut back, 1 base at V and 2 bases at J, with 8 bases in the middle. CDR3 length: 14 residues. Germline V gene data show CDR1 as MGHRA and CDR2 as YSYEKL. The CDR3 sequence: CASSQGILQETQYF. The CDR3, as DNA: TGCGCCAGCAGCCAAGGTATACTACAAGAGACCCAGTACTTC.

This clonotype was recorded a few times. One end of the junction is discordant with germline, which a read error may explain. This chain links TRBV11-2 with TRBJ2-1; TRBD2 might be the D (6 bases). CDR1 is SGHAT and CDR2 is FQNNGV in the germline V gene. The CDR3 spans 11 residues. CDR3 coding DNA: TGTGCCAGCAGCTTATTTCGGGGACTTTTTTTC. This encodes CASSLFRGLFF.

In regard to this clonotype: With a much larger clone just one base away, this may be a read error. V is TRBV20-1 and J is TRBJ2-7, with D hard to call. This CDR3 is built from 13 residues. The germline V gene encodes CDR1 DFQATT and CDR2 SNEGSKA (reference sequence). The CDR3 DNA sequence: TGCAGTGCTAGTTATGGCAGCTCCTACAAGCAGTACTTC. This codes for CSASYGSSYKQYF.

This clonotype was recorded many times. The rearrangement uses TRBV5-1 and TRBJ1-1, with D unresolved. The CDR3 covers 15 residues. Germline loops: CDR1 SGHRS, CDR2 YFSETQ. Trimming took 0 bases from V and 2 from J, leaving 11 bases between them. CDR3: CASSLARWGNTEAFF. CDR3 in DNA: TGCGCCAGCAGCTTGGCTCGATGGGGAAACACTGAAGCTTTCTTT.

This clonotype occurred a few times. The chain is built from TRBV4-3 and TRBJ2-3; maybe TRBD2 (5 bases). Trimming removed 0 bases at V and 4 bases at J, with 14 bases between. The CDR3 spans 16 residues. Germline V lookup: CDR1 LGHNA, CDR2 YSLEER. For the CDR3, the DNA is TGCGCCAGCAGCCAAGAAGTCGGGCTAGCCGCAGATACGCAGTATTTT. Translating it yields CASSQEVGLAADTQYF.

The rearrangement uses TRBV12-3 or TRBV12-4 and TRBJ1-1, with 7 bases that match TRBD1. Losses at the gene ends were 6 bases for V and 4 bases for J; bases not matched to a gene: 8. This CDR3 spans 14 amino acids. Here the CDR3 DNA reads TGTGCCAGCAGATCTCAGGGGGGAGGCACTGAAGCTTTCTTT. Protein: CASRSQGGGTEAFF.

This clonotype was recorded many times. This chain connects TRBV27 to TRBJ2-3, with TRBD2 matching over 7 bases. Trimming took 8 bases from V and 0 from J; bases not matched to a gene: 11. The germline CDR1 and CDR2 sequences are MNHEY and SMNVEV (reference sequence). The CDR3 sequence is 16 residues long. Here the CDR3 reads CASGLGWDGSTDTQYF. In nucleotides, the CDR3 is TGTGCCAGCGGACTAGGGTGGGACGGTAGCACAGATACGCAGTATTTT.

This clonotype was detected ten times or more. The chain links TRBV10-3 to TRBJ1-6; D remains ambiguous. The length of the CDR3 is 14 residues. Trimming cost V 3 bases and J 9 bases, with 12 bases left between them. Germline loops: CDR1 ENHRY, CDR2 SYGVKD. The CDR3 region is CAISDPDFFSPLHF. CDR3 in DNA: TGTGCCATCAGTGACCCGGACTTTTTTTCACCCCTCCACTTT.

This clonotype occurred many times. The chain links TRBV28 to TRBJ2-7, with 13 positions matching TRBD2. The CDR3 totals 18 residues. CDR1 MDHEN and CDR2 SYDVKM come from the germline V gene. Trimming took 6 bases from V and 5 from J; bases not matched to a gene: 16. DNA of the CDR3: TGTGCCAGCAGCTCTTATGGACTAGCGGGAGTTAATTGGAACGAGCAGTACTTC. Its translation is CASSSYGLAGVNWNEQYF. Full variable domain (missing parts from reference TRBV28 and TRBJ2-7): DVKVTQSSRYLVKRTGEKVFLECVQDMDHENMFWYRQDPGLGLRLIYFSYDVKMKEKGDIPEGYSVSREKKERFSLILESASTNQTSMYLCASSSYGLAGVNWNEQYFGPGTRLTVT.

This chain links TRBV20-1 with TRBJ1-5; 10 positions agree with TRBD1. The CDR3 covers 17 residues. Germline V CDR1 and CDR2: DFQATT, SNEGSKA (reference sequence). Losses at the gene ends were 2 bases for V and 6 bases for J; bases not matched to a gene: 13. The CDR3 sequence: CSARIQTGTGDRQPQHF. The CDR3 DNA reads TGCAGTGCTAGAATTCAAACCGGGACAGGGGACCGTCAGCCCCAGCATTTT.

This clonotype was recorded at least ten times. This chain connects TRBV20-1 to TRBJ1-5, with 9 bases identical to TRBD1. Germline assignment: CDR1 DFQATT and CDR2 SNEGSKA (reference sequence). The CDR3 totals 13 residues. The V gene end was trimmed by 6 bases and the J gene end by 7 bases; junction bases not matched to a gene: 7. The CDR3: CSADGTGKQPQHF. Here the CDR3 DNA reads TGCAGTGCAGATGGGACAGGGAAACAGCCCCAGCATTTT.